These T cell receptor beta chains were read from a single sample in a study of beta chain features in type 1 diabetes. TCRdb keeps only in-frame clones here, not all; method: immunoSEQ multiplex PCR. The table has around 500,000 clones, more than 9.5% seen once; the top ten hold 0.04% to 0.05%. The sample comprised naive CD4+ T cells from blood. The source is a woman aged 18-30 years in good health. Each CDR3 is given with its conserved first and last residue. D genes are given only for firm matches. Not every row has a clone size; where given, it reads once, few, many or a size class.

size | D | J | V | CDR3 | DNA
few | TRBD1 | TRBJ1-4 | TRBV25-1 | CASGDRGNEKLFF | TGTGCCAGCGGGGACAGGGGCAATGAAAAACTGTTTTTT
few | . | TRBJ1-5 | TRBV10-3 | CAISGQDEPQHF | TGTGCCATCAGTGGCCAGGATGAGCCCCAGCATTTT
. | . | TRBJ1-1 | TRBV5-1 | CASSLGPEAFF | TGCGCCAGCAGCTTGGGACCAGAAGCTTTCTTT
. | . | TRBJ2-6 | TRBV28 | CASSLSYRRSGANVLTF | TGTGCCAGCAGTTTATCGTATAGGCGCTCTGGGGCCAACGTCCTGACTTTC
. | . | TRBJ2-5 | TRBV18 | CASSPWSHRETQYF | TGTGCCAGCTCACCATGGAGCCACAGAGAGACCCAGTACTTC
. | . | TRBJ1-5 | TRBV4-2 | CASSQEWGGDNQPQHF | TGTGCCAGCAGCCAAGAGTGGGGTGGGGACAATCAGCCCCAGCATTTT
. | . | TRBJ2-5 | TRBV5-8 | CASSLEETQYF | TGTGCCAGCAGCTTGGAAGAGACCCAGTACTTC
. | . | TRBJ1-2 | TRBV7-2 | CASSPTIADGYTF | TGTGCCAGCAGCCCTACGATAGCGGACGGCTACACCTTC
. | . | TRBJ1-1 | TRBV6-5 | CASRITQANTEAFF | TGTGCCAGCAGGATCACACAGGCGAACACTGAAGCTTTCTTT
. | . | TRBJ2-3 | TRBV4-1 | CASSQVGRGRLTDTQYF | TGCGCCAGCAGCCAAGTCGGGCGGGGGCGTTTAACAGATACGCAGTATTTT
few | . | TRBJ1-2 | TRBV25-1 | CASRGGRGWFNYGYTF | TGTGCCAGCAGAGGGGGGAGGGGATGGTTCAACTATGGCTACACCTTC
. | TRBD1 | TRBJ1-4 | TRBV9 | CASSADRGLGEKLFF | TGTGCCAGCAGCGCCGACAGGGGATTAGGGGAAAAACTGTTTTTT
. | TRBD2 | TRBJ2-1 | TRBV4-2 | CASSQLLAGSYNEQFF | TGTGCCAGCAGCCAACTATTAGCGGGATCCTACAATGAGCAGTTCTTC
. | . | TRBJ2-6 | TRBV5-6 | CASSFVSPEANVLTF | TGTGCCAGCAGCTTCGTCTCCCCGGAGGCCAACGTCCTGACTTTC
few | . | TRBJ2-6 | TRBV5-1 | CASSLDSSGANVLTF | TGCGCCAGCAGCTTGGATAGCTCTGGGGCCAACGTCCTGACTTTC
. | . | TRBJ1-2 | TRBV5-1 | CASSPGEQVDGYTF | TGCGCCAGCAGCCCGGGAGAACAAGTGGATGGCTACACCTTC
. | . | TRBJ2-7 | TRBV2 | CASGGREQYF | TGTGCCAGCGGAGGGCGCGAGCAGTACTTC
. | . | TRBJ2-7 | TRBV7-2 | CASSLAGTYEQYF | TGTGCCAGCAGCTTAGCTGGAACCTACGAGCAGTACTTC
. | . | TRBJ2-3 | TRBV2 | CASSRQEGRTDTQYF | TGTGCCAGCAGTCGACAGGAAGGGCGCACAGATACGCAGTATTTT
. | . | TRBJ1-6 | TRBV23-1 | CASSQSNSEDYNSPLHF | TGCGCCAGCAGTCAATCAAACAGTGAAGATTATAATTCACCCCTCCACTTT
. | TRBD1 | TRBJ2-5 | TRBV5-1 | CASSFDGTGEEQYF | TGCGCCAGCAGCTTTGACGGGACAGGGGAGGAGCAGTACTTC
. | . | TRBJ1-6 | TRBV28 | CASSLRARHSPLHF | TGTGCCAGCAGTTTACGAGCCAGGCATTCACCCCTCCACTTT
. | . | TRBJ1-2 | TRBV29-1 | CSVDPPGMLYGYTF | TGCAGCGTTGATCCCCCGGGAATGCTTTATGGCTACACCTTC
. | . | TRBJ2-7 | TRBV30 | CAWNVGGVSYEQYF | TGTGCCTGGAACGTAGGGGGGGTCTCCTACGAGCAGTACTTC
. | TRBD1 | TRBJ1-4 | TRBV28 | CASTQGTGNEKLFF | TGTGCCAGCACCCAGGGGACAGGGAATGAAAAACTGTTTTTT
. | . | TRBJ2-5 | TRBV7-2 | CASSLYQETQYF | TGTGCCAGCAGCTTGTACCAAGAGACCCAGTACTTC
few | TRBD1 | TRBJ1-1 | TRBV27 | CASSPKQGTGEAFF | TGTGCCAGCAGTCCAAAACAGGGGACGGGTGAAGCTTTCTTT
. | . | TRBJ2-3 | TRBV7-9 | CASGKPGDTQYF | TGTGCCAGCGGCAAACCAGGGGATACGCAGTATTTT
few | TRBD1 | TRBJ1-2 | TRBV9 | CASSPDRNYGYTF | TGTGCCAGCAGCCCGGACAGGAACTATGGCTACACCTTC
. | . | TRBJ2-5 | TRBV27 | CASSLAGFRETQYF | TGTGCCAGCAGTTTAGCAGGTTTTCGGGAGACCCAGTACTTC
. | TRBD2 | TRBJ2-7 | TRBV9 | CASSPSSGTSGIMGEQYF | TGTGCCAGCAGCCCAAGTTCCGGGACTAGCGGGATAATGGGCGAGCAGTACTTC
. | . | TRBJ2-5 | TRBV18 | CASSPSGAQETQYF | TGTGCCAGCTCACCCTCAGGGGCCCAAGAGACCCAGTACTTC
. | TRBD2 | TRBJ2-1 | TRBV28 | CASIAGGPTLDEQFF | TGTGCCAGTATAGCGGGGGGCCCCACTTTAGATGAGCAGTTCTTC
. | . | TRBJ2-5 | TRBV4-2 | CASSQDLALEETQYF | TGTGCCAGCAGCCAAGATTTGGCCCTAGAAGAGACCCAGTACTTC
few | TRBD2 | TRBJ2-5 | TRBV14 | CASSPGLAVETQYF | TGTGCCAGCAGCCCGGGACTAGCGGTGGAGACCCAGTACTTC
. | TRBD2 | TRBJ2-3 | TRBV14 | CASSRLAGSTQYF | TGTGCCAGCAGCCGACTAGCGGGTTCCACGCAGTATTTT
few | . | TRBJ2-3 | TRBV18 | CASSPYRVPGTDTQYF | TGTGCCAGCTCCCCGTACAGGGTCCCAGGCACAGATACGCAGTATTTT
. | . | TRBJ1-6 | TRBV2 | CASSEPNNSPLHF | TGTGCCAGCAGTGAGCCTAATAATTCACCCCTCCACTTT
few | . | TRBJ2-1 | TRBV2 | CASRLAFSYNEQFF | TGTGCCAGCAGGTTGGCGTTCTCCTACAATGAGCAGTTCTTC
. | . | TRBJ2-1 | TRBV30 | CAWNPERSYNEQFF | TGTGCCTGGAACCCGGAACGCTCCTACAATGAGCAGTTCTTC
once | TRBD2 | TRBJ2-5 | TRBV30 | CAWNLAGAKAQYF | TGTGCCTGGAATCTAGCGGGGGCAAAGGCCCAGTACTTC
. | . | TRBJ2-1 | TRBV4-2 | CASSHHIANSYNEQFF | TGTGCCAGCAGCCACCACATAGCGAACTCCTACAATGAGCAGTTCTTC
. | . | TRBJ2-2 | TRBV14 | CASSQTPRSGFIIGELFF | TGTGCCAGCAGCCAAACCCCCCGTTCGGGATTTATCATCGGGGAGCTGTTTTTT
. | TRBD2 | TRBJ2-5 | TRBV5-1 | CASSSQVAGAVETQYF | TGCGCCAGCAGCTCGCAGGTAGCGGGAGCGGTTGAGACCCAGTACTTC
. | . | TRBJ1-4 | TRBV4-2 | CASSQAAPHRSGWLFF | TGTGCCAGCAGCCAAGCAGCCCCCCACAGGAGCGGGTGGCTGTTTTTT
once | TRBD2 | TRBJ2-1 | TRBV7-7 | CASSLAGGGRYNEQFF | TGTGCCAGCAGCTTAGCAGGCGGGGGGAGATACAATGAGCAGTTCTTC